This TCR beta chain was sequenced for a study of T cells after yellow fever vaccination. Worth noting for this clonotype: An end of the junction differs from the germline gene, which may be a read error.

The CDR3 consists of 13 residues. CDR1 DFQATT and CDR2 SNEGSKA come from the germline V gene (reference sequence). A single record per CDR3 protein comes from TCRdb applying MiXCR to the 5' RACE reads. The repertoire includes approximately 330,000 distinct CDR3 sequences, roughly an eighth of them detected once, and 3.2% sits in the top ten. The receptor's source is a man aged 18 to 30 who received the YFV17D yellow fever vaccine. Sequences were derived from CD4+ T cells sorted from PBMCs, sampled 15 days after the yellow fever booster vaccination. The genes are TRBV20-1 and TRBJ2-3; no definite D call. This CDR3 is CRAKGRGTDTQYF. As DNA, the CDR3 is TGCAGAGCTAAAGGGCGCGGCACAGATACGCAGTATTTT.